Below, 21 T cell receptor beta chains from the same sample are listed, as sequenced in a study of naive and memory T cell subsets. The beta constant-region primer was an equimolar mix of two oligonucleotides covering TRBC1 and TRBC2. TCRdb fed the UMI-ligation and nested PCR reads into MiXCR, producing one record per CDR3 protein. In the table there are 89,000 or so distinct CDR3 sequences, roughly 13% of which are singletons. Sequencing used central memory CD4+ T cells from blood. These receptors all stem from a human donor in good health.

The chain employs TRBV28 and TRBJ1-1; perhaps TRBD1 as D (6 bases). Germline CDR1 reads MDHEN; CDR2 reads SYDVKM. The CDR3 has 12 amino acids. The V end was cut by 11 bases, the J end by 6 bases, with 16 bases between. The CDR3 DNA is TGTGCCCTGGGAGGGGGTCGTGCTGAAGCTTTCTTT. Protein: CALGGGRAEAFF. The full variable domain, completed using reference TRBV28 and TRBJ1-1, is DVKVTQSSRYLVKRTGEKVFLECVQDMDHENMFWYRQDPGLGLRLIYFSYDVKMKEKGDIPEGYSVSREKKERFSLILESASTNQTSMYLCALGGGRAEAFFGQGTRLTVV.

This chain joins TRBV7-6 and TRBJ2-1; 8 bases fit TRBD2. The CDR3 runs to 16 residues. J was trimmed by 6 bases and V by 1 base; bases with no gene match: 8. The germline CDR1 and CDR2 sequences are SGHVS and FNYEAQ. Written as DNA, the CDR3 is TGTGCCAGCAGCTTAGTCACGGGAGGGAAGTTCAATGAGCAGTTCTTC. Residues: CASSLVTGGKFNEQFF.

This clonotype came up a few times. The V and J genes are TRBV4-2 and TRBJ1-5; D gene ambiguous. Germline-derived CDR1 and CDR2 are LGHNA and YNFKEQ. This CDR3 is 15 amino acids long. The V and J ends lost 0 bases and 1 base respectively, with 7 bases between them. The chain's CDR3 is CASSQDRQSNQPQHF. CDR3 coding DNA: TGTGCCAGCAGCCAAGATAGGCAGAGCAATCAGCCCCAGCATTTT.

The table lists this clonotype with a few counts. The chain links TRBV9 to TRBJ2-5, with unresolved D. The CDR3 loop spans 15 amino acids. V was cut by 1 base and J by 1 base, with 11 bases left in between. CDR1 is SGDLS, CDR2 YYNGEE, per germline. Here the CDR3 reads CASSVQVGFQETQYF. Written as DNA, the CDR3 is TGTGCCAGCAGCGTACAGGTGGGATTCCAAGAGACCCAGTACTTC.

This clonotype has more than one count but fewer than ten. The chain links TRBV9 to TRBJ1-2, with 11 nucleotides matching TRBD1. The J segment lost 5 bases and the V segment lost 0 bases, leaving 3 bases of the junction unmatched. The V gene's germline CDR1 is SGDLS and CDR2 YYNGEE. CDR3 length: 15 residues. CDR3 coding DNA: TGTGCCAGCAGCGTAGATGGACAGGGGGCTTATGGCTACACCTTC. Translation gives CASSVDGQGAYGYTF.

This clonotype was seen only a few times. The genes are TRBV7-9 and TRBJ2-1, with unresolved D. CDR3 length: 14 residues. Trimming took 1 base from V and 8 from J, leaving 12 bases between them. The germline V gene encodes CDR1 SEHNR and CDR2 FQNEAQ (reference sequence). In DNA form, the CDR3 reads TGTGCCAGCAGCTTAGGTAATGGGATCGATGAGCAGTTCTTC. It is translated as CASSLGNGIDEQFF.

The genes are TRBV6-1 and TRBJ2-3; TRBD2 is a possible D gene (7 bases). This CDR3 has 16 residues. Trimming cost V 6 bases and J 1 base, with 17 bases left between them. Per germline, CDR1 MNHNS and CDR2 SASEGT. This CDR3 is CASSRGGLAGTDTQYF. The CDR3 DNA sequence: TGTGCCAGCAGCAGAGGGGGGCTAGCGGGCACAGATACGCAGTATTTT.

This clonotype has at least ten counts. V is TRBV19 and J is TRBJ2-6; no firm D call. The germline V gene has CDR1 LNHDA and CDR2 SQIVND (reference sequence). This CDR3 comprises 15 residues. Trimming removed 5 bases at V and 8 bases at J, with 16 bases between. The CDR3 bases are TGTGCCAGTAGTCCTCTGTTAGATCTCACCAACGTCCTGACTTTC. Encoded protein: CASSPLLDLTNVLTF.

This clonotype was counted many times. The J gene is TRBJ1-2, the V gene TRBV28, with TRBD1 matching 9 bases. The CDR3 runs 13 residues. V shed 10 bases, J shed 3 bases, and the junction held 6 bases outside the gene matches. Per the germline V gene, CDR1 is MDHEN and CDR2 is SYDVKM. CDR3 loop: CATGTGSYYGYTF. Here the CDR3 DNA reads TGTGCCACAGGGACAGGGTCTTACTATGGCTACACCTTC.

As DNA, the CDR3 is TGTGCCAGCAGTTTTCCAGCGAACACTGAAGCTTTCTTT. Its translation: CASSFPANTEAFF. The chain joins TRBV28 to TRBJ1-1; the D is unclear. Germline CDR1 is MDHEN and CDR2 is SYDVKM. V was shortened by 3 bases and J by 1 base, with 6 bases between the two germline ends. There are 13 residues in the CDR3.

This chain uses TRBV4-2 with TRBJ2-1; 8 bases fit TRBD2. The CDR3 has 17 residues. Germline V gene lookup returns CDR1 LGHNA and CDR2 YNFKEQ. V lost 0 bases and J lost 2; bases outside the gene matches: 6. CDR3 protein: CASSQDLPTSAYNEQFF. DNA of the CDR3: TGTGCCAGCAGCCAAGATCTACCGACTAGCGCCTACAATGAGCAGTTCTTC.

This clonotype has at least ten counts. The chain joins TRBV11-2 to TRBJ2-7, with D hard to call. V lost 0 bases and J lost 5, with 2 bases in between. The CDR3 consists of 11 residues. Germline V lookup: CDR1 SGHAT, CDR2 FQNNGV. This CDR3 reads CASSLDHEQYF. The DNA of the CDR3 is TGTGCCAGCAGCTTAGATCACGAGCAGTACTTC.

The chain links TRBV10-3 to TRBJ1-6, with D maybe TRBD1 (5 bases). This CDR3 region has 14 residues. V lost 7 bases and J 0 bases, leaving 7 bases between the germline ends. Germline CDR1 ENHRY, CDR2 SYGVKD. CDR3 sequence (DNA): TGTGCCATCATGGGGGGCTCCTATAATTCACCCCTCCACTTT. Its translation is CAIMGGSYNSPLHF.

The CDR3 DNA reads TGTGCCAGCAGACCTCTTCTTGCCAGCTCTGGAAACACCATATATTTT. It specifies CASRPLLASSGNTIYF. The chain employs TRBV12-3 or TRBV12-4 and TRBJ1-3; D is ambiguous. The V gene lost 6 bases and the J gene lost 0 bases, with 15 bases spanning the gap. This CDR3 spans 16 amino acids.

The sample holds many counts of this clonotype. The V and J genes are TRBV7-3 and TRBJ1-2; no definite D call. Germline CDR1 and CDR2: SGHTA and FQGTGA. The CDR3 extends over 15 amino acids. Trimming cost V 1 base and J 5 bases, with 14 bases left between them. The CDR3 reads CASSLNSGPTYGYTF. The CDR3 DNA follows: TGTGCCAGCAGCTTAAACTCAGGTCCTACTTATGGCTACACCTTC.

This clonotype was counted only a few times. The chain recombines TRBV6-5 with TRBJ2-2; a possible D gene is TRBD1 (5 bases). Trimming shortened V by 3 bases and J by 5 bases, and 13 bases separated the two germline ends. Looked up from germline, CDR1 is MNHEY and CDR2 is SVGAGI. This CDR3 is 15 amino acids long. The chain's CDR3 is CASSYKGEGTGELFF. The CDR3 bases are TGTGCCAGCAGTTATAAAGGGGAAGGTACCGGGGAGCTGTTTTTT.

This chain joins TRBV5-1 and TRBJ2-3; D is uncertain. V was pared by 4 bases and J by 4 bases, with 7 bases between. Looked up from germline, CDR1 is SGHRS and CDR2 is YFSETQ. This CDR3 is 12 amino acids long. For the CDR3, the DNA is TGCGCCAGCAGCGGGCCAGCAGATACGCAGTATTTT. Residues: CASSGPADTQYF. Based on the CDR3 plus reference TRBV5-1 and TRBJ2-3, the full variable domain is KAGVTQTPRYLIKTRGQQVTLSCSPISGHRSVSWYQQTPGQGLQFLFEYFSETQRNKGNFPGRFSGRQFSNSRSEMNVSTLELGDSALYLCASSGPADTQYFGPGTRLTVL.

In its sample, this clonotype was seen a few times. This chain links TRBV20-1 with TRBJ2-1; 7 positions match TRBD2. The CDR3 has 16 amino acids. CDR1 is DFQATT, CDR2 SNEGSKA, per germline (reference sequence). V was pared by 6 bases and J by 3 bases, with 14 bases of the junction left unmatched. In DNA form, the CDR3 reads TGCAGTGCAGCGCTCAATCCGGGACTAAGCTACAATGAGCAGTTCTTC. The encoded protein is CSAALNPGLSYNEQFF.

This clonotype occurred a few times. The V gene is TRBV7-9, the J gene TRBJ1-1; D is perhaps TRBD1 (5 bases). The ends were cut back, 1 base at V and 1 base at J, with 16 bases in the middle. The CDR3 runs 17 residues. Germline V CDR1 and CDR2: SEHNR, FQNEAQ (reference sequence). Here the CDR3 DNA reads TGTGCCAGCAGCTTAGGGAGGTACGACGGGGCGAACACTGAAGCTTTCTTT. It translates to CASSLGRYDGANTEAFF.

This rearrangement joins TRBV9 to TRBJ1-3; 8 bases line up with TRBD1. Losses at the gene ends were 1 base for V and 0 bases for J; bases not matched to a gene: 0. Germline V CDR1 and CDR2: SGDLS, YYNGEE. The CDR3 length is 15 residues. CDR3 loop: CASSVTGGSGNTIYF. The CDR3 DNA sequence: TGTGCCAGCAGCGTAACAGGGGGCTCTGGAAACACCATATATTTT.

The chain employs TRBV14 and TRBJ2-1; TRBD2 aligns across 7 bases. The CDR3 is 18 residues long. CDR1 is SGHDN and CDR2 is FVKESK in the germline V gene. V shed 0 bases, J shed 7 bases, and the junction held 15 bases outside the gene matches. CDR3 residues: CASSQDLGGGPLGNEQFF. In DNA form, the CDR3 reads TGTGCCAGCAGCCAAGATCTGGGGGGAGGGCCGCTTGGGAATGAGCAGTTCTTC.